The rows below give T cell receptor beta chains drawn from one sample of a study of radiotherapy plus CTLA-4 blockade in lung cancer. Produced via immunoSEQ multiplex PCR; TCRdb's table is partial and in-frame only. This repertoire shows more than 30,000 clones, more than 80% found once; its top ten account for roughly 24%. The sample was peripheral blood, taken from a patient treated with radiotherapy plus ipilimumab. These receptor sequences come from a human donor with non-small cell lung cancer that progressed on radiotherapy plus ipilimumab. The CDR3 runs from the conserved cysteine through the conserved F or W. The D gene is left open where the match is weak. The listing skips clone size in some rows; elsewhere it reads once, few, many or a size class.

clone_size: .; v_call: TRBV15; j_call: TRBJ2-5; d_call: .; cdr3_nt: TGTGCCACCACACTTGCGGGGTCGGGAGAGACCCAGTACTTC; cdr3_aa: CATTLAGSGETQYF
clone_size: .; v_call: TRBV5-4; j_call: TRBJ1-2; d_call: TRBD1; cdr3_nt: TGTGCCAGCAGCTTGGAGGGACAGGGGGTAGTTGGCTACACCTTC; cdr3_aa: CASSLEGQGVVGYTF
clone_size: .; v_call: TRBV14; j_call: TRBJ2-5; d_call: .; cdr3_nt: TGTGCCAGCAGCCGTCTGGACTATCAAGAGACCCAGTACTTC; cdr3_aa: CASSRLDYQETQYF
clone_size: .; v_call: TRBV2; j_call: TRBJ2-1; d_call: TRBD2; cdr3_nt: TGTGCCAGCAGTGGGGGGGGAAATGAGCAGTTCTTC; cdr3_aa: CASSGGGNEQFF
clone_size: few; v_call: TRBV28; j_call: TRBJ1-2; d_call: .; cdr3_nt: TGTGCCAGCAGTCTCCACCTACAGGGCAGCTATGGCTACACCTTC; cdr3_aa: CASSLHLQGSYGYTF
clone_size: .; v_call: TRBV7-9; j_call: TRBJ1-1; d_call: .; cdr3_nt: TGTGCCAGCAGCTCTGGCGGGGTCCAGAACACTGAAGCTTTCTTT; cdr3_aa: CASSSGGVQNTEAFF
clone_size: .; v_call: TRBV5-1; j_call: TRBJ1-1; d_call: .; cdr3_nt: TGCGCCAGCGCGGGGCTCTCCGAGAACACTGAAGCTTTCTTT; cdr3_aa: CASAGLSENTEAFF
clone_size: .; v_call: TRBV5-1; j_call: TRBJ1-6; d_call: TRBD1; cdr3_nt: TGCGCCAGCAGCTGGGACAGGGGCGCCAATTCACCCCTCCACTTT; cdr3_aa: CASSWDRGANSPLHF
clone_size: .; v_call: TRBV10-1; j_call: TRBJ1-1; d_call: .; cdr3_nt: TGCGCCAGCAGTGAGTCCAGGGCAGCCCTCACTGAAGCTTTCTTT; cdr3_aa: CASSESRAALTEAFF
clone_size: .; v_call: TRBV7-7; j_call: TRBJ2-2; d_call: TRBD2; cdr3_nt: TGTGCTAGCAGCTTAACTAGCGGGGGGCCCGGGGAGCTGTTTTTT; cdr3_aa: CASSLTSGGPGELFF
clone_size: .; v_call: TRBV10-2; j_call: TRBJ1-6; d_call: .; cdr3_nt: TGCGCCAGCAGTGAACAGGGCGGTTCACCCCTCCACTTT; cdr3_aa: CASSEQGGSPLHF
clone_size: .; v_call: TRBV5-1; j_call: TRBJ2-5; d_call: .; cdr3_nt: TGCGCCAGCAGCTTGGCAGGGTCCCAAGAGACCCAGTACTTC; cdr3_aa: CASSLAGSQETQYF
clone_size: .; v_call: TRBV14; j_call: TRBJ1-6; d_call: TRBD1; cdr3_nt: TGTGCCAGCAGCCTCGGACAGGGCCATTCACCCCTCCACTTT; cdr3_aa: CASSLGQGHSPLHF
clone_size: .; v_call: TRBV2; j_call: TRBJ1-1; d_call: TRBD1; cdr3_nt: TGTGCCAGCAGTGCCGGAGACAGGGGGCTTACTGAAGCTTTCTTT; cdr3_aa: CASSAGDRGLTEAFF
clone_size: few; v_call: TRBV7-9; j_call: TRBJ1-1; d_call: .; cdr3_nt: TGTGCCAGCAGCTTAAAAGGCGGCCGCGCGGAGGCTTTCTTT; cdr3_aa: CASSLKGGRAEAFF
clone_size: .; v_call: TRBV5-5; j_call: TRBJ1-5; d_call: .; cdr3_nt: TGTGCCAGCAGCTTGACAGTCACTCAGCCCCAGCATTTT; cdr3_aa: CASSLTVTQPQHF
clone_size: .; v_call: TRBV19; j_call: TRBJ2-7; d_call: .; cdr3_nt: TGTGCCAGTAGGGGCGGGATCGACTACGAGCAGTACTTC; cdr3_aa: CASRGGIDYEQYF
clone_size: .; v_call: TRBV10-3; j_call: TRBJ2-5; d_call: TRBD2; cdr3_nt: TGTGCCACTGGGCGCCCGACTAGCGGGCAAGAGACCCAGTACTTC; cdr3_aa: CATGRPTSGQETQYF
clone_size: .; v_call: TRBV10-3; j_call: TRBJ1-3; d_call: .; cdr3_nt: TGTGCCAGCCACAGGCTGCTCGGAAACACCATATATTTT; cdr3_aa: CASHRLLGNTIYF
clone_size: .; v_call: TRBV7-8; j_call: TRBJ1-5; d_call: TRBD1; cdr3_nt: TGTGCCAGCAGCTTAGCAACAGGGGGTAAGCAGCCCCAGCATTTT; cdr3_aa: CASSLATGGKQPQHF
clone_size: .; v_call: TRBV5-1; j_call: TRBJ2-2; d_call: .; cdr3_nt: TGCGCCAGCAGTTCGGGGAACGGGGAGCTGTTTTTT; cdr3_aa: CASSSGNGELFF
clone_size: once; v_call: TRBV7-3; j_call: TRBJ1-1; d_call: .; cdr3_nt: TGTGCCAGCAGCATCGACAGGAACACTGAAGCTTTCTTT; cdr3_aa: CASSIDRNTEAFF
clone_size: .; v_call: TRBV5-5; j_call: TRBJ2-1; d_call: TRBD2; cdr3_nt: TGTGCCAGCAGCTGGAGCGGGGGGACCTACAATGAGCAGTTCTTC; cdr3_aa: CASSWSGGTYNEQFF
clone_size: .; v_call: TRBV5-1; j_call: TRBJ2-3; d_call: .; cdr3_nt: TGCGCCAGCAGCTTATCGACACCAAGCACAGATACGCAGTATTTT; cdr3_aa: CASSLSTPSTDTQYF
clone_size: once; v_call: TRBV14; j_call: TRBJ2-3; d_call: .; cdr3_nt: TGTGCCAGCAGCCAGGACAGCTTCACAGATACGCAGTATTTT; cdr3_aa: CASSQDSFTDTQYF
clone_size: .; v_call: TRBV2; j_call: TRBJ2-7; d_call: TRBD1; cdr3_nt: TGTGCCAGCGAACAGGGGGGAAGCTACGAGCAGTACTTC; cdr3_aa: CASEQGGSYEQYF
clone_size: .; v_call: TRBV6-6; j_call: TRBJ2-5; d_call: TRBD1; cdr3_nt: TGTGCCAGCAGTCTCCAGAGGACAGGGGGCCAAGGGACCCAGTACTTC; cdr3_aa: CASSLQRTGGQGTQYF
clone_size: .; v_call: TRBV5-4; j_call: TRBJ1-6; d_call: TRBD1; cdr3_nt: TGTGCCAGCAGCTTGGGGGGACAGGGGTATATGTCCTATAATTCACCCCTCCACTTT; cdr3_aa: CASSLGGQGYMSYNSPLHF
clone_size: .; v_call: TRBV9; j_call: TRBJ2-3; d_call: .; cdr3_nt: TGTGCCAGCAGCGTAGCTACCGGGACAGATACGCAGTATTTT; cdr3_aa: CASSVATGTDTQYF